This T cell receptor (beta chain) emerged from a study of cytomegalovirus exposure and HLA in healthy donors. Study-wide results and limits: Testing in vitro showed a few CMV-associated chains specific for CMV antigens.

TCRdb's table, derived via immunoSEQ multiplex PCR, lists solely in-frame clones and lacks some. Of approximately 150,000 clones listed, roughly 89% are singletons. CDR1 is LGHNT, CDR2 FRNRAP, per germline. The V and J ends lost 1 base and 0 bases respectively, with 9 bases between them. The CDR3 totals 15 residues. The table lists this clone with a count of one. Its antigen is not identified. This TCR came from a woman aged 18-29 years in good health and CMV-seropositive. The sequencing sample was made of PBMCs. This chain joins TRBV12-5 and TRBJ1-2, with no clear D. CDR3 nucleotides: TGTGCTAGTGGTTTGGAGCAGACAACTAACTATGGCTACACCTTC. This encodes CASGLEQTTNYGYTF.